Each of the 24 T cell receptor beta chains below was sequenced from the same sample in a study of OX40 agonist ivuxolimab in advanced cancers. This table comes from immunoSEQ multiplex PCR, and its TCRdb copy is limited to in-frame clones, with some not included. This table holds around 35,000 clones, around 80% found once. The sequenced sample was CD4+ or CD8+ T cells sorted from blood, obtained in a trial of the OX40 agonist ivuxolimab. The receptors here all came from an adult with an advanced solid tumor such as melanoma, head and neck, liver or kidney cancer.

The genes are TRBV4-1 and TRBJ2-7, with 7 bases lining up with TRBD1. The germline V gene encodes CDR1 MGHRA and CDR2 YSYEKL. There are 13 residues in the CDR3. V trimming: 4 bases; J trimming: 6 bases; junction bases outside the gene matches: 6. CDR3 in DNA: TGCGCCAGCAGCCGAGACAGGGTAGGCGAGCAGTACTTC. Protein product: CASSRDRVGEQYF.

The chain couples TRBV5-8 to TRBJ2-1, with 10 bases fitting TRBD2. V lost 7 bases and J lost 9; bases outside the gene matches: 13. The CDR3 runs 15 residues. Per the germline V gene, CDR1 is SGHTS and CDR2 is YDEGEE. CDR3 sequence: CASDTLAGEPGEQFF. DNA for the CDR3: TGTGCCAGCGACACCCTAGCGGGGGAGCCGGGTGAGCAGTTCTTC.

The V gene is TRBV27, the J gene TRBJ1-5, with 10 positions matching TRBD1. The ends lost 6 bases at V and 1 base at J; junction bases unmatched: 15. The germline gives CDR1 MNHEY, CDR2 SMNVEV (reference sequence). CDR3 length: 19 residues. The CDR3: CASRERGQGLPGSNQPQHF. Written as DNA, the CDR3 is TGTGCCAGCAGGGAACGGGGACAGGGGCTACCCGGGAGCAATCAGCCCCAGCATTTT.

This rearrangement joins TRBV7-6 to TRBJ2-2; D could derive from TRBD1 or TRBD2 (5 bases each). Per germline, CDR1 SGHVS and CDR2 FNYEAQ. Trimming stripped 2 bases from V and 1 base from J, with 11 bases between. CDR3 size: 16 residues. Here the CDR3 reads CASSLRSGQNTGELFF. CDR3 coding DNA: TGTGCCAGCAGCTTACGAAGCGGACAGAACACCGGGGAGCTGTTTTTT.

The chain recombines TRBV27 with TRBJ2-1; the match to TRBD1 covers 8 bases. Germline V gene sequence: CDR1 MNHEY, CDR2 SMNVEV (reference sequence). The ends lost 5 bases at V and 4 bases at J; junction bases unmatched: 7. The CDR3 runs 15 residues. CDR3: CASSPRTGKYNEQFF. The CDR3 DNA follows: TGTGCCAGCAGTCCCCGGACAGGGAAGTACAATGAGCAGTTCTTC.

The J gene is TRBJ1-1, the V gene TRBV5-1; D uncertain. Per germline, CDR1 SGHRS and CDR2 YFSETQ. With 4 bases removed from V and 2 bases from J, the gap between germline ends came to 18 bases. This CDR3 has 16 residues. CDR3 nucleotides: TGCGCCAGCAGCGCGAAAGAGTTTTCGGAAAACACTGAAGCTTTCTTT. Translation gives CASSAKEFSENTEAFF.

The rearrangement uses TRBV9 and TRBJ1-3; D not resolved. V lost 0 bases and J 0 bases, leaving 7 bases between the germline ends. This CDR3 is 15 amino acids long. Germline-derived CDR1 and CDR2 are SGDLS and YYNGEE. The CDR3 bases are TGTGCCAGCAGCGTAGAACCCAGCTCTGGAAACACCATATATTTT. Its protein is CASSVEPSSGNTIYF.

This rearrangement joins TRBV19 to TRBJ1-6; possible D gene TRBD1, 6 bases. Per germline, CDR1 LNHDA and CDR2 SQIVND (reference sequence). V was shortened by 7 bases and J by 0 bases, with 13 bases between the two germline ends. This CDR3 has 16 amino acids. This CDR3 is CASTLRGSSYNSPLHF. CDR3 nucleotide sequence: TGTGCCAGTACCCTTAGGGGGAGCTCCTATAATTCACCCCTCCACTTT. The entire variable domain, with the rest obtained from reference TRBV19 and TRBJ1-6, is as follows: DGGITQSPKYLFRKEGQNVTLSCEQNLNHDAMYWYRQDPGQGLRLIYYSQIVNDFQKGDIAEGYSVSREKKESFPLTVTSAQKNPTAFYLCASTLRGSSYNSPLHFGNGTRLTVT.

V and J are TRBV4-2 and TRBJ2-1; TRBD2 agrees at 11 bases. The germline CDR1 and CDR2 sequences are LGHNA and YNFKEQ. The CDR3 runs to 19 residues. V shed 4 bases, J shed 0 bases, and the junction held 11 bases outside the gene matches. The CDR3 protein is CASSRALAGGISSYNEQFF. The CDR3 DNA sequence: TGTGCCAGCAGCCGAGCCCTAGCGGGGGGAATTAGCTCCTACAATGAGCAGTTCTTC.

For the CDR3, the DNA is TGTGCCAGCAGTTACGAGGGGACTCAGCCCCAGCATTTT. Its protein is CASSYEGTQPQHF. The chain has TRBV6-6 and TRBJ1-5; D perhaps matches TRBD1 (5 bases). Germline V lookup: CDR1 MNHNY, CDR2 SVGAGI (reference sequence). The CDR3 has 13 residues. V shed 2 bases and J shed 6 bases, with 8 bases lying between them.

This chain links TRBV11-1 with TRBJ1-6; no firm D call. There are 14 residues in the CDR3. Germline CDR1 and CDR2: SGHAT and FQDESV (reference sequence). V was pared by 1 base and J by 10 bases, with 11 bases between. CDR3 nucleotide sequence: TGTGCCAGCAGCTTAGATCACCGGGAATCACCCCTCCACTTT. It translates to CASSLDHRESPLHF.

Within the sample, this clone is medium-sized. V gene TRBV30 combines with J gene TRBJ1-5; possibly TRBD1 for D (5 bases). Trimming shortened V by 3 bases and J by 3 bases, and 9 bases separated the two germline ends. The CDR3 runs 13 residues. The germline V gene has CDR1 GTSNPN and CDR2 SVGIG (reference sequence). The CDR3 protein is CAWRKGDNQPQHF. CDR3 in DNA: TGTGCCTGGAGGAAAGGGGACAATCAGCCCCAGCATTTT.

The CDR3: CASSLVVEGETQYF. The CDR3 bases are TGCGCCAGCAGCCTAGTCGTGGAAGGGGAGACCCAGTACTTC. The chain uses TRBV5-1 and TRBJ2-5; D is ambiguous. The CDR3 spans 14 residues. Germline V gene lookup returns CDR1 SGHRS and CDR2 YFSETQ. Trimming shortened V by 4 bases and J by 5 bases, and 15 bases separated the two germline ends.

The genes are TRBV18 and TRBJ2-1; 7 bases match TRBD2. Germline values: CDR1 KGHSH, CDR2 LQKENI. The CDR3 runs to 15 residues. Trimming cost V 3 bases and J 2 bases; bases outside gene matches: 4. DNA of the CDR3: TGTGCCAGCTCACCGGGCGGGGGAACCTACAATGAGCAGTTCTTC. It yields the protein CASSPGGGTYNEQFF.

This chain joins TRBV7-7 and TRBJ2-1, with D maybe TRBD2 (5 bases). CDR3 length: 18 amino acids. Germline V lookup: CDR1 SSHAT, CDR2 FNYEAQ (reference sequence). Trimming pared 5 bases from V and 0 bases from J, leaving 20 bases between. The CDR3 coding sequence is TGTGCCAGCAGCGTAACCGGGAATAGGGCGAGCTCCTACAATGAGCAGTTCTTC. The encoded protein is CASSVTGNRASSYNEQFF.

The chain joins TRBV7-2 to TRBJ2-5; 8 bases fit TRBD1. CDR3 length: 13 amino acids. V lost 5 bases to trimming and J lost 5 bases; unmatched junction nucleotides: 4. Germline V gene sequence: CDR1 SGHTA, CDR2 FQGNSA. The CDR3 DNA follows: TGTGCCAGCAGCCCCGACAGGGGCGAGACCCAGTACTTC. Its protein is CASSPDRGETQYF.

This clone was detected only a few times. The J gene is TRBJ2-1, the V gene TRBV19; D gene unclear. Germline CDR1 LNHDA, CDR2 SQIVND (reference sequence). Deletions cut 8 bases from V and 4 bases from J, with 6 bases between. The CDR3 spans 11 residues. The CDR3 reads CASGEYNEQFF. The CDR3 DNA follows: TGTGCCAGTGGGGAATACAATGAGCAGTTCTTC.

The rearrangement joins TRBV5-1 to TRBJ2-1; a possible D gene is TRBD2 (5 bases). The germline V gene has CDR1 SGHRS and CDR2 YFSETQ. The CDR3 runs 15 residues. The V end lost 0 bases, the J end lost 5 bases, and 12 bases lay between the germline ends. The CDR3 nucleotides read TGCGCCAGCAGCTTGGTAGCAGGACTTGACAATGAGCAGTTCTTC. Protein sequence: CASSLVAGLDNEQFF.

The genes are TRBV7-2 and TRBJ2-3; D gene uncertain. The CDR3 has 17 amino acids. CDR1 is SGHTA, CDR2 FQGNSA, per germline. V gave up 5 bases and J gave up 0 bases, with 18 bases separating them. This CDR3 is CASSPHVTRPSTDTQYF. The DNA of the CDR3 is TGTGCCAGCAGCCCCCATGTGACGAGGCCGAGCACAGATACGCAGTATTTT. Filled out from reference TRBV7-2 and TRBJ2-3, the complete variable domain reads GAGVSQSPSNKVTEKGKDVELRCDPISGHTALYWYRQSLGQGLEFLIYFQGNSAPDKSGLPSDRFSAERTGGSVSTLTIQRTQQEDSAVYLCASSPHVTRPSTDTQYFGPGTRLTVL.

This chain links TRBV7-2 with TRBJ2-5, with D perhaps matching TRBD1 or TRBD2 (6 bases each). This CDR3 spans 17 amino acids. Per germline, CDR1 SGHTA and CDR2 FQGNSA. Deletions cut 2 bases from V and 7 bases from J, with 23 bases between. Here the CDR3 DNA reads TGTGCCAGCAGCTTATGGGGGGCTTCGAAGCGGGCACTGACCCAGTACTTC. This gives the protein CASSLWGASKRALTQYF.

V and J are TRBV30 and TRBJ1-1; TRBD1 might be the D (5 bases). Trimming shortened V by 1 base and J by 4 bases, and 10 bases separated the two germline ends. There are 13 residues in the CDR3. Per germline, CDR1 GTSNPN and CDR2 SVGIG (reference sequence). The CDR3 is CAWSATGGTEAFF. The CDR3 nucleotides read TGTGCCTGGAGTGCTACAGGAGGCACTGAAGCTTTCTTT. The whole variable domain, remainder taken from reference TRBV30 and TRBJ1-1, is SQTIHQWPATLVQPVGSPLSLECTVEGTSNPNLYWYRQAAGRGLQLLFYSVGIGQISSEVPQNLSASRPQDRQFILSSKKLLLSDSGFYLCAWSATGGTEAFFGQGTRLTVV.

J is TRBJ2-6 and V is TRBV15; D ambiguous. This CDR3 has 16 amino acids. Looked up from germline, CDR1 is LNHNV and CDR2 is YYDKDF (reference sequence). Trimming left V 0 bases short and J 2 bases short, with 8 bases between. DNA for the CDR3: TGTGCCACCAGCAGAGATCAGAGGACTGGGGCCAACGTCCTGACTTTC. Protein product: CATSRDQRTGANVLTF. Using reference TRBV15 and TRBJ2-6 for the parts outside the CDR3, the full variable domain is DAMVIQNPRYQVTQFGKPVTLSCSQTLNHNVMYWYQQKSSQAPKLLFHYYDKDFNNEADTPDNFQSRRPNTSFCFLDIRSPGLGDTAMYLCATSRDQRTGANVLTFGAGSRLTVL.

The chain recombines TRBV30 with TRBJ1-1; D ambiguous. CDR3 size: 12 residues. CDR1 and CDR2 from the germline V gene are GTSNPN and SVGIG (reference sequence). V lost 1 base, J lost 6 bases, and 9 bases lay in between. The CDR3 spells CAWSAWEPEAFF. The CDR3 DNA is TGTGCCTGGAGTGCTTGGGAACCTGAAGCTTTCTTT.

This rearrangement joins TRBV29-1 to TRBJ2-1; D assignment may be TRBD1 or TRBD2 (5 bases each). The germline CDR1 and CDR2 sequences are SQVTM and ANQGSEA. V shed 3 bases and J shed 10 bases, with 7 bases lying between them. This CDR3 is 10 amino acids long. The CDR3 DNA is TGCAGCGTTGAGGGGGAAGAGCAGTTCTTC. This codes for CSVEGEEQFF.